This T cell receptor beta chain was identified during a study of cytomegalovirus exposure and HLA in healthy donors. General observations from the study: A few chains linked to CMV were shown in vitro to be specific for CMV antigens.

The PCR made use of 60 Vbeta and 13 Jbeta primers. Data came from immunoSEQ multiplex PCR; TCRdb stores just in-frame clones and leaves some out. The sample has approximately 140,000 clones, almost 80% seen once. The germline V and J ends were trimmed by 5 bases and 2 bases, with 16 bases remaining between them. CDR1 and CDR2 (germline): SQVTM, ANQGSEA. The CDR3 extends over 15 amino acids. A word on this clone: Its antigen is as yet unknown.

This chain uses TRBV29-1 with TRBJ1-3; possibly TRBD1 for D (5 bases). The sequenced material came from PBMCs. The TCR originated in a man younger than 35 in good health and CMV-seronegative. This chain's CDR3 is CSVLKDQGTGNTIYF. CDR3 bases: TGCAGCGTTCTGAAGGACCAGGGCACTGGAAACACCATATATTTT.